This record looks at one TCR beta chain sequence and its context. Antigen specificity is unknown. The data were taken from a study of early T cells in non-severe SARS-CoV-2 infection. In TCRdb, the 5' RACE reads were re-called with MiXCR into one record per CDR3 protein. Found here are roughly 80,000 distinct CDR3 sequences, approximately 16% of them singletons; the top ten hold approximately 2.9%. There are 14 residues in the CDR3. Germline CDR1 reads SGHRS; CDR2 reads YFSETQ. The V end was cut by 2 bases, the J end by 2 bases, with 8 bases between. Study results and limitations: Missing private and CD4 specificities, VDJdb matching favored anti-spike CD8 responses.

Sequencing was performed on whole blood. The gene calls are TRBV5-1 and TRBJ1-5, with unresolved D. This sequence originates from an adult who was a healthcare worker with PCR-confirmed SARS-CoV-2 infection or an uninfected control (not recorded which). The CDR3 sequence is CASSFEGGNQPQHF. CDR3 DNA: TGCGCCAGCAGCTTTGAGGGCGGCAATCAGCCCCAGCATTTT.